This is a list of T cell receptor beta chains from one sample in a study of blood T cells in healthy people across ages. TCRdb re-called the 5' RACE reads with MiXCR, one entry per CDR3 protein. The sample shows about 780,000 distinct CDR3 sequences, around 25% of them seen only once. This sample was shared with a second study, whose subject was T cells of mothers and their children.

Material: blood. The receptor source for this set is a boy aged 5-17 years in good health. Each CDR3 is given with its conserved first and last residue. A D gene is named only where the DNA matches it firmly. Size tells how often a clone was seen (once, few, many) or the class of an expanded clone, and some rows leave it out.

clone_size | j_call | d_call | v_call | cdr3_aa | cdr3_nt
NA | TRBJ2-3 | NA | TRBV18 | CASSPTRTSTDTQYF | TGTGCCAGCTCACCCACTCGCACTAGCACAGATACGCAGTATTTT
NA | TRBJ1-3 | NA | TRBV12-3/TRBV12-4 | CASSLRENTIYF | TGTGCCAGCAGTTTAAGGGAAAACACCATATATTTT
few | TRBJ1-2 | NA | TRBV6-6 | CASTSRGPNGYTF | TGTGCCAGCACGAGCCGTGGACCAAATGGCTACACCTTC
NA | TRBJ1-5 | NA | TRBV10-3 | CATRTDPSNQPQHF | TGTGCCACGAGGACAGACCCTAGCAATCAGCCCCAGCATTTT
NA | TRBJ1-1 | NA | TRBV7-2 | CASSLSLIGAFF | TGTGCCAGCAGCCTATCCTTAATAGGAGCTTTCTTT
NA | TRBJ1-4 | NA | TRBV6-5 | CASSWDRRNEKLFF | TGTGCCAGCAGTTGGGACCGGAGGAATGAAAAACTGTTTTTT
NA | TRBJ2-1 | TRBD2 | TRBV20-1 | CSAAGRASGLNEQFF | TGCAGTGCGGCGGGGCGGGCTAGCGGACTAAATGAGCAGTTCTTC
many | TRBJ2-5 | NA | TRBV12-3/TRBV12-4 | CASGRDSQETQYF | TGTGCCAGCGGTCGGGACTCACAAGAGACCCAGTACTTC
few | TRBJ1-5 | TRBD1 | TRBV5-1 | CASSLEGQGHQPQHF | TGCGCCAGCAGCTTGGAGGGACAGGGCCATCAGCCCCAGCATTTT
NA | TRBJ1-4 | NA | TRBV30 | CAWSVMDKRGKLFF | TGTGCCTGGAGTGTCATGGACAAAAGAGGAAAACTGTTTTTT
NA | TRBJ2-5 | NA | TRBV2 | CACAGFGETQYF | TGTGCCTGTGCAGGGTTCGGGGAGACCCAGTACTTC
NA | TRBJ2-5 | TRBD2 | TRBV11-2 | CASSQPGLAGVGPRETQYF | TGTGCCAGCAGCCAACCGGGACTAGCGGGGGTCGGACCAAGGGAGACCCAGTACTTC
NA | TRBJ2-5 | NA | TRBV4-1 | CASSQPRRGETQYF | TGCGCCAGCAGCCAGCCCCGGCGGGGTGAGACCCAGTACTTC
few | TRBJ2-3 | NA | TRBV5-1 | CASSLQATSTDTQYF | TGCGCCAGCAGCTTGCAAGCTACTAGCACAGATACGCAGTATTTT
NA | TRBJ1-2 | TRBD1 | TRBV6-6 | CASSYSGTGGDYGYTF | TGTGCCAGCAGTTACTCAGGGACAGGGGGAGACTATGGCTACACCTTC
NA | TRBJ2-7 | TRBD2 | TRBV6-5 | CATSRLAGESYEQYF | TGTGCCACCTCGAGACTAGCGGGGGAGTCCTACGAGCAGTACTTC
NA | TRBJ2-1 | NA | TRBV14 | CASSQGREQFF | TGTGCCAGCAGCCAAGGAAGAGAGCAGTTCTTC
few | TRBJ1-1 | NA | TRBV6-5 | CASNSGNTEAFF | TGCGCCAGCAATTCGGGGAACACTGAAGCTTTCTTT
NA | TRBJ1-1 | NA | TRBV10-3 | CAISREGNTEAFF | TGTGCCATCAGTCGGGAAGGGAACACTGAAGCTTTCTTT
few | TRBJ1-1 | NA | TRBV7-3 | CASSLYSNTEAFF | TGTGCCAGCAGCTTATACTCGAACACTGAAGCTTTCTTT
NA | TRBJ2-2 | TRBD1 | TRBV9 | CASSPSGTAFTGELFF | TGTGCCAGCAGTCCTTCCGGGACAGCCTTCACCGGGGAGCTGTTTTTT
few | TRBJ2-3 | NA | TRBV11-2 | CASSRRARGASRDTQYF | TGTGCCAGCAGCCGGCGGGCGCGGGGCGCGTCCCGAGATACGCAGTATTTT
once | TRBJ2-7 | TRBD2 | TRBV12-3/TRBV12-4 | CASSPGTSGGYSYEQYF | TGTGCCAGCAGTCCCGGGACTAGCGGGGGGTATTCCTACGAGCAGTACTTC
few | TRBJ1-4 | NA | TRBV6-1 | CASSRDGREMFF | TGTGCCAGCAGTCGGGATGGCAGGGAAATGTTTTTT
NA | TRBJ1-1 | NA | TRBV5-5 | CASSLNYGVRSAEAFF | TGTGCCAGCAGCTTGAACTACGGGGTTAGGAGCGCTGAAGCTTTCTTT
NA | TRBJ1-6 | NA | TRBV6-2/TRBV6-3 | CASRPDDVSPLHF | TGTGCCAGCAGACCGGACGATGTTTCACCCCTCCACTTT
NA | TRBJ2-7 | TRBD1 | TRBV10-3 | CAISESLLRDRAGEQYF | TGTGCCATCAGTGAGTCCCTCCTCCGGGACAGGGCCGGCGAGCAGTACTTC
NA | TRBJ2-7 | TRBD1 | TRBV20-1 | CSARETGVSAYEQYF | TGCAGTGCTAGGGAGACAGGGGTATCGGCGTACGAGCAGTACTTC